This T cell receptor (beta chain) originates from a study of chemoradiotherapy in HPV16-positive cancers. With respect to this clone: As yet, its antigen is unknown.

Study-level points and caveats: Non-HPV-specific T cells did not expand in tumors during treatment, whereas candidate HPV-specific clones and E7-related motifs did.

Clones were sequenced by immunoSEQ multiplex PCR, and TCRdb holds only the in-frame ones, with some missing. Here the sample spans 10,000 to 15,000 clones, 55% to 65% being singletons. This sequence was found in a human donor with HPV-associated anogenital cancer. The sample was gathered from a patient who underwent chemoradiotherapy.

The CDR3 reads CASSDSRGRGEAFF. The CDR3 region has the DNA TGTGCCAGCAGTGATTCCCGGGGCCGGGGTGAAGCTTTCTTT. The chain recombines TRBV2 with TRBJ1-1, with D possibly TRBD1 on 5 matching bases. V was shortened by 3 bases and J by 7 bases, with 15 bases between the two germline ends. The CDR3 spans 14 residues. The V gene's germline CDR1 is SNHLY and CDR2 FYNNEI.